These 3 T cell receptor beta chains originate from one sample sequenced in a study of PD-1 blockade in classical Hodgkin lymphoma. Data came from immunoSEQ multiplex PCR; TCRdb stores just in-frame clones and leaves some out. The profile shows 25,000 to 30,000 clones, roughly 80% of them singletons. All patients experienced relapse after autologous stem cell transplantation, and brentuximab vedotin exposure was variable. CD4+ T cells were purified from thawed PBMCs by negative selection. The sequencing here drew on CD4+ T cells from blood, taken at baseline. These receptor sequences come from a human donor with classical Hodgkin lymphoma.

V usage is TRBV5-1 and J usage is TRBJ1-2, with D perhaps matching TRBD1 (5 bases). The germline V and J ends were trimmed by 5 bases and 4 bases, with 15 bases remaining between them. Germline CDR1 SGHRS, CDR2 YFSETQ. The CDR3 is made up of 14 amino acids. CDR3 residues: CASSSNGAPYGYTF. The CDR3 coding sequence is TGCGCCAGCAGTTCGAACGGGGCTCCCTATGGCTACACCTTC.

This rearrangement joins TRBV6-1 to TRBJ1-1; D gene uncertain. The CDR3 extends over 15 amino acids. With 7 bases removed from V and 6 bases from J, the gap between germline ends came to 21 bases. Germline CDR1 reads MNHNS; CDR2 reads SASEGT. CDR3 residues: CASTRFPDADAEAFF. The CDR3 coding sequence is TGTGCCAGCACCAGGTTCCCCGACGCAGACGCTGAAGCTTTCTTT.

V usage is TRBV18 and J usage is TRBJ2-1, with D tentatively TRBD1 or TRBD2 (6 bases each). The germline gives CDR1 KGHSH, CDR2 LQKENI. The germline V and J ends were trimmed by 0 bases and 10 bases, with 10 bases remaining between them. CDR3 length: 13 amino acids. The CDR3 loop reads CASSPPGGGEQFF. CDR3 bases: TGTGCCAGCTCACCACCGGGGGGCGGCGAGCAGTTCTTC. Full variable domain (missing parts from reference TRBV18 and TRBJ2-1): NAGVMQNPRHLVRRRGQEARLRCSPMKGHSHVYWYRQLPEEGLKFMVYLQKENIIDESGMPKERFSAEFPKEGPSILRIQQVVRGDSAAYFCASSPPGGGEQFFGPGTRLTVL.